The present entry profiles one T cell receptor beta chain with its context. The sample is drawn from a study of shared clonotypes between healthy human individuals. The trim removed 8 bases at V and 6 bases at J, leaving 5 bases unmatched. In germline, CDR1 is DFQATT, CDR2 SNEGSKA (reference sequence). The CDR3 contains 11 residues. Produced via immunoSEQ multiplex PCR; TCRdb's table is partial and in-frame only. The sample includes 2,500,000 or so clones, 85% to 95% seen only once; the top ten take approximately 0.39%. A CD45RA+ naive subset and a CD45RA-negative memory subset were split from CD4+ cells.

The chain joins TRBV20-1 to TRBJ2-7; TRBD1 agrees at 9 bases. This TCR was sampled from a young man in good health. Some clones in this sample may be carry-over from other donors' samples. The sequenced material came from naive CD4+ T cells from PBMCs. Subset of the sample: CD45RA+ positively selected. For the CDR3, the DNA is TGCAGTCCCGGACAGGGGCCCGAGCAGTACTTC. Protein product: CSPGQGPEQYF.